This T cell receptor (beta chain) was sequenced during a study of monozygotic twins with inflammatory bowel disease. Study-wide findings and caveats: Heterogeneous immunosuppressive treatment regimens may have introduced variability into patient repertoires.

Points on this clonotype: Its antigen is as yet unknown.

Germline loops: CDR1 MGHDK, CDR2 SYGVNS. This CDR3 has 14 residues. Using the 5' RACE reads, TCRdb records one entry per CDR3 protein without DNA. Its table records some 160,000 distinct CDR3 sequences. The genes are TRBV25-1 and TRBJ2-7; without DNA, the TCRdb call of TRBD1 cannot be checked. Sequenced: blood. The receptor's source is a human donor with ulcerative colitis or Crohn's disease, or a healthy co-twin of an affected twin (not recorded which). The CDR3 here is CASSGTPGAYEQYF.